The 4 T cell receptor beta chains in this list originate from one sample, sequenced in a study of shared clonotypes between healthy human individuals. The repertoire was sequenced with immunoSEQ multiplex PCR; TCRdb's copy has only in-frame clones and lacks some. The data show 950,000 to 1,200,000 clones, 77% seen once. Input material: memory CD4+ T cells from PBMCs. As for subset: CD45RA-negative fraction. All receptors derive from a man younger than 30 in good health. Some clones in this sample may be carry-over from other donors' samples.

The chain carries TRBV7-2 and TRBJ2-3; 9 nucleotides match TRBD2. The CDR3 runs 14 residues. Germline V gene sequence: CDR1 SGHTA, CDR2 FQGNSA. V shed 3 bases and J 8 bases; nucleotides not matched to a gene: 6. CDR3 protein: CASSFLGGRVTQYF. CDR3 bases: TGTGCCAGCAGCTTCCTCGGCGGGAGGGTTACGCAGTATTTT.

This clone appeared once. The chain is built from TRBV6-1 and TRBJ2-3, with D perhaps matching TRBD1 (6 bases). This CDR3 contains 13 residues. With 7 bases removed from V and 6 bases from J, the gap between germline ends came to 14 bases. Per germline, CDR1 MNHNS and CDR2 SASEGT. CDR3 nucleotide sequence: TGTGCCAGCACGCGCAGGGGTGGCGATACGCAGTATTTT. Residues: CASTRRGGDTQYF.

This clone occurred a few times. J is TRBJ1-2 and V is TRBV9; TRBD1 is a possible D gene (6 bases). Germline CDR1 reads SGDLS; CDR2 reads YYNGEE. Between the trimmed V and J ends, which lost 4 bases and 4 bases, there was a span of 14 bases. CDR3 size: 14 residues. The CDR3 loop is CASSPPGAFYGYTF. CDR3 nucleotide sequence: TGTGCCAGCAGCCCGCCGGGGGCTTTCTATGGCTACACCTTC.

The CDR3 coding sequence is TGTGCCAGCAGCTTGATGACAGGGGTTGGTCAGCCCCAGCATTTT. Amino acid sequence: CASSLMTGVGQPQHF. The V call is TRBV5-8, the J call TRBJ1-5, with 8 bases matching TRBD1. The CDR3 has 15 residues. Trimming at V came to 1 base and at J to 6 bases, leaving 6 bases not matched to a gene. Germline CDR1 and CDR2: SGHTS and YDEGEE.